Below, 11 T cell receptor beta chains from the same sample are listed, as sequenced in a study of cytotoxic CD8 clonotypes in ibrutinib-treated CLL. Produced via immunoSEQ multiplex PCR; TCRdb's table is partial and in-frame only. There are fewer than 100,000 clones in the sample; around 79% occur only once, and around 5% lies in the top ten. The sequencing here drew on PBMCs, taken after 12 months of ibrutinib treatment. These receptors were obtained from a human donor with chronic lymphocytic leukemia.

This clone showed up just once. The CDR3 DNA reads as TGTGCCAGCAGCCGGAGCGAGACCCAGTACTTC. This encodes CASSRSETQYF. J is TRBJ2-5 and V is TRBV5-6; D gene unclear. There are 11 residues in the CDR3. The V end lost 4 bases, the J end lost 5 bases, and 6 bases lay between the germline ends. Germline V gives CDR1 SGHDT, CDR2 YYEEEE.

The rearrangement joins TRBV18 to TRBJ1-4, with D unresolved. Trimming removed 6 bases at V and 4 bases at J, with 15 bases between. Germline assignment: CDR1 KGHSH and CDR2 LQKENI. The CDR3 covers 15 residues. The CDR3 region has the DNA TGTGCCAGCTCCCCTCTCGGCAGTCGTAATGAAAAACTGTTTTTT. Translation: CASSPLGSRNEKLFF.

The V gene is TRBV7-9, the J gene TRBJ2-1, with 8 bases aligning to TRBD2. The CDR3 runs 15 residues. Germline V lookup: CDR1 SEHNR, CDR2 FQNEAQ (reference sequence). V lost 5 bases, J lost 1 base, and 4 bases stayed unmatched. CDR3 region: CASSAPGGSYNEQFF. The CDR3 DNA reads TGTGCCAGCAGCGCCCCGGGGGGGTCCTACAATGAGCAGTTCTTC.

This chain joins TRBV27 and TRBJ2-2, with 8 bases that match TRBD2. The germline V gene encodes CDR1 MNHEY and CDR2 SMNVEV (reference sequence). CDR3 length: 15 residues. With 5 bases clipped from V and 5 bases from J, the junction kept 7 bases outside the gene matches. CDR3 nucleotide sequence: TGTGCCAGCAGTCCGCGGGGGGCCTCGACCGGGGAGCTGTTTTTT. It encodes CASSPRGASTGELFF.

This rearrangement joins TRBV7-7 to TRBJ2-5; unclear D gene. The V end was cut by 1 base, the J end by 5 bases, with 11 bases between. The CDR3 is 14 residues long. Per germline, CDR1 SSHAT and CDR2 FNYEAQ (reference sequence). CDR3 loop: CASSLGGSRETQYF. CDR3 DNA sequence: TGTGCCAGCAGCTTAGGGGGAAGCAGGGAGACCCAGTACTTC.

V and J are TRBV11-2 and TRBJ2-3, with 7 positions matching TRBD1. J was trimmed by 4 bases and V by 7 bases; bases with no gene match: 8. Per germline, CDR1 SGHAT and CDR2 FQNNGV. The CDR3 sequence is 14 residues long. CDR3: CASTRQGKADTQYF. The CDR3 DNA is TGTGCCAGCACCCGACAGGGAAAGGCAGATACGCAGTATTTT.

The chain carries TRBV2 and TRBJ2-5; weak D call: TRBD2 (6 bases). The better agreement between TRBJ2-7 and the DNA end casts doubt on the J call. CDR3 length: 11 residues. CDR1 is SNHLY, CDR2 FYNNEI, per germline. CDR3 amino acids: CATRGTYEQYF. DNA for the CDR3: TGTGCCACCCGGGGGACCTACGAGCAGTACTTC.

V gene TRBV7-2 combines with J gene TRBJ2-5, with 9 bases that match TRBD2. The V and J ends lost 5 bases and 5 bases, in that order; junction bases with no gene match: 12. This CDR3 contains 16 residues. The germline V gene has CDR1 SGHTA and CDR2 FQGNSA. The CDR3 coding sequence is TGTGCCAGCAGCCCCAGGGGAGCGGGAGGATGGGAGACCCAGTACTTC. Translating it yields CASSPRGAGGWETQYF. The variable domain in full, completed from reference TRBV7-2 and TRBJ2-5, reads GAGVSQSPSNKVTEKGKDVELRCDPISGHTALYWYRQSLGQGLEFLIYFQGNSAPDKSGLPSDRFSAERTGGSVSTLTIQRTQQEDSAVYLCASSPRGAGGWETQYFGPGTRLLVL.

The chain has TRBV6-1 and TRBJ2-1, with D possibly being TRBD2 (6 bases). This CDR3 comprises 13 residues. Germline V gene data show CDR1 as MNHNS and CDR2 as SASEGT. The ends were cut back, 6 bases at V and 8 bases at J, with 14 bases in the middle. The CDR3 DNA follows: TGTGCCAGCAGCCCCGGGGGTTGGGATGAGCAGTTCTTC. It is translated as CASSPGGWDEQFF.

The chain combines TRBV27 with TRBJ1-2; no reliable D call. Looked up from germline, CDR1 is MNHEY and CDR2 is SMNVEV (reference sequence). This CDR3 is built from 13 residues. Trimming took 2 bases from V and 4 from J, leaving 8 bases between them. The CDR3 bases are TGTGCCAGCAGTTTACGTGGAGTCTATGGCTACACCTTC. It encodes CASSLRGVYGYTF.

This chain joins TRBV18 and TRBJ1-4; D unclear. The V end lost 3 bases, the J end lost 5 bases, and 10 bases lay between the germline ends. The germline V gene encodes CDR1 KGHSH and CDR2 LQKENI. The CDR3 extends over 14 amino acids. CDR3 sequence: CASSPGTQNEKLFF. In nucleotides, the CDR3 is TGTGCCAGCTCACCGGGAACGCAGAATGAAAAACTGTTTTTT.